Below, one T cell receptor (beta chain) is given with its context. This record belongs to a study of blood T cell repertoires in COVID-19. The wider study: Material from acute and convalescent COVID-19 was sourced from the United States, Italy and Spain. The analysed material was cDNA or gDNA that came from T cells, B-cell-depleted T cells, or PBMCs.

Per the original data handling: Estimation of nucleated cell counts was performed using reference gene primer amplification. Measured with immunoSEQ multiplex PCR; TCRdb has only the in-frame clones, and not every one. D and trimming were read from the DNA, whereas the V and J calls and clone size are those reported in that table. The repertoire holds around 200,000 clones, with around nine tenths as singletons. The CDR3 loop spans 13 amino acids. CDR1 SGHTA and CDR2 FQGTGA come from the germline V gene. V was pared by 5 bases and J by 8 bases, with 15 bases between. The clonotype was recovered from a woman between 18 and 30 years old who had recovered from COVID-19. Material: peripheral blood. V usage is TRBV7-3 and J usage is TRBJ1-2, with D hard to call. The DNA of the CDR3 is TGTGCCAGCAGCCCCGGCGGGGTAAGGGGCTACACCTTC. It specifies CASSPGGVRGYTF.